Following are 9 T cell receptor beta chains from one sample sequenced in a study of spatial heterogeneity in lung cancer (dated by TCRdb to the late 2010s). Interpreted using the paper, the time point label stands for: sample taken at primary tumor resection. The library relied on 5' RACE. The sequencer was a NextSeq 500. Using fastp trimming at Q25 and MiXCR clonotype assembly, TCRdb reanalyzed the public sequencing data and kept in-frame beta chains. Each CDR3 protein appears once, grouped with its most common genes and DNA. This sample gives some 78,000 distinct CDR3 sequences in total; roughly 8% of them show up just once. The biggest ten clones account for about 7% of the sample. This sample comprised PBMCs, obtained at surgery. The origin of the receptors is a male donor with early-stage non-small cell lung cancer.

This clonotype was observed once. The chain links TRBV12-3 or TRBV12-4 to TRBJ2-7; maybe TRBD2 (5 bases). The CDR3 consists of 15 residues. The V gene lost 4 bases and the J gene lost 0 bases, with 13 bases spanning the gap. The CDR3 sequence: CASSSSGISSYEQYF. The CDR3 DNA sequence: TGTGCCAGCAGTTCGTCGGGGATCAGCTCCTACGAGCAGTACTTC.

This clonotype was seen many times. The rearrangement uses TRBV5-1 and TRBJ1-1; the D is unclear. This CDR3 contains 13 residues. V lost 0 bases to trimming and J lost 1 base, with 4 bases between them. In germline, CDR1 is SGHRS, CDR2 YFSETQ. CDR3 amino acids: CASSLEPNTEAFF. The CDR3 DNA reads TGCGCCAGCAGCTTGGAACCGAACACTGAAGCTTTCTTT. The variable domain in full, completed from reference TRBV5-1 and TRBJ1-1, reads KAGVTQTPRYLIKTRGQQVTLSCSPISGHRSVSWYQQTPGQGLQFLFEYFSETQRNKGNFPGRFSGRQFSNSRSEMNVSTLELGDSALYLCASSLEPNTEAFFGQGTRLTVV.

This clonotype was detected only a few times. This rearrangement joins TRBV7-2 to TRBJ2-3; D is ambiguous. The CDR3 consists of 16 residues. Trimming removed 5 bases from V and 3 bases from J, with 18 bases in between. Germline V lookup: CDR1 SGHTA, CDR2 FQGNSA. This chain's CDR3 is CASSPWGGTTTDTQYF. Written as DNA, the CDR3 is TGTGCCAGCAGCCCGTGGGGTGGCACCACAACAGATACGCAGTATTTT.

CDR3 nucleotide sequence: TGTGCCAGCAGCCGCGGGGGGGTAACCGGGGAGCTGTTTTTT. Residues: CASSRGGVTGELFF. The gene calls are TRBV7-2 and TRBJ2-2; 9 bases map to TRBD2. This CDR3 has 14 amino acids. Germline CDR1 reads SGHTA; CDR2 reads FQGNSA. V trimming: 5 bases; J trimming: 5 bases; junction bases outside the gene matches: 3.

This clonotype showed up many times. The CDR3 sequence is CASSWLSATNEKLFF. In nucleotides, the CDR3 is TGTGCCAGCAGCTGGCTCTCTGCAACTAATGAAAAACTGTTTTTT. This sequence joins TRBV7-6 and TRBJ1-4; D remains unclear. Deletions cut 4 bases from V and 0 bases from J, with 9 bases between. Germline CDR1 is SGHVS and CDR2 is FNYEAQ. The length of the CDR3 is 15 residues. Looking up the rest from reference TRBV7-6 and TRBJ1-4 gives the full variable domain: GAGVSQSPRYKVTKRGQDVALRCDPISGHVSLYWYRQALGQGPEFLTYFNYEAQQDKSGLPNDRFSAERPEGSISTLTIQRTEQRDSAMYRCASSWLSATNEKLFFGSGTQLSVL.

This clonotype was detected ten times or more. J is TRBJ2-1 and V is TRBV4-1, with a possible D match to TRBD2 (5 bases). Per the germline V gene, CDR1 is MGHRA and CDR2 is YSYEKL. This CDR3 is built from 18 residues. Trimming took 4 bases from V and 0 from J, leaving 19 bases between them. CDR3 loop: CASSLGWGSASSYNEQFF. DNA of the CDR3: TGCGCCAGCAGCCTAGGGTGGGGTAGCGCTAGCTCCTACAATGAGCAGTTCTTC.

At least ten counts were recorded for this clonotype. The chain carries TRBV9 and TRBJ2-5; 12 nucleotides match TRBD2. J was trimmed by 1 base and V by 4 bases; bases with no gene match: 2. This CDR3 has 15 residues. Looked up from germline, CDR1 is SGDLS and CDR2 is YYNGEE. This CDR3 reads CASSMTSGSQETQYF. As DNA, the CDR3 is TGTGCCAGCAGCATGACTAGCGGGAGCCAAGAGACCCAGTACTTC.

This clonotype has only a few counts. V gene TRBV18 combines with J gene TRBJ1-1; TRBD1 aligns across 10 bases. V lost 2 bases to trimming and J lost 0 bases; unmatched junction nucleotides: 6. The length of the CDR3 is 17 residues. CDR1 and CDR2 (germline): KGHSH, LQKENI. The CDR3 coding sequence is TGTGCCAGCTCACCAAGGATAGGGACAGGGGTGAACACTGAAGCTTTCTTT. Translated, it gives CASSPRIGTGVNTEAFF.

This sequence joins TRBV5-1 and TRBJ2-7, with D perhaps matching TRBD1 (6 bases). V dropped 4 bases and J dropped 9 bases, with 17 bases sitting between them. This CDR3 has 13 amino acids. Germline V lookup: CDR1 SGHRS, CDR2 YFSETQ. Here the CDR3 DNA reads TGCGCCAGCAGCCTTCCACAGGGCGACGGGCAGTACTTC. This sequence encodes CASSLPQGDGQYF.